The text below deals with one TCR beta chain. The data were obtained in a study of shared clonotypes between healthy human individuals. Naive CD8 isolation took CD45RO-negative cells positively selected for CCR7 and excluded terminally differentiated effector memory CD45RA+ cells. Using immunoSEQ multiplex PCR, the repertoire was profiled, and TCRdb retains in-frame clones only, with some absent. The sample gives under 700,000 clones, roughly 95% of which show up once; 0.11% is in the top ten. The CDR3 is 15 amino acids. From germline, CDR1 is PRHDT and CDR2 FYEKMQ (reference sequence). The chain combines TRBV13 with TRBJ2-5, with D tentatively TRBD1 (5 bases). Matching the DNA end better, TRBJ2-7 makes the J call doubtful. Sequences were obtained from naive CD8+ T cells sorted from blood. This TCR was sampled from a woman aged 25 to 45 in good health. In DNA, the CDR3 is TGTGCCAGCAGCTTAGGAGAGAGCTTAAGGGGCGAGCAGTACTTC. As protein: CASSLGESLRGEQYF.